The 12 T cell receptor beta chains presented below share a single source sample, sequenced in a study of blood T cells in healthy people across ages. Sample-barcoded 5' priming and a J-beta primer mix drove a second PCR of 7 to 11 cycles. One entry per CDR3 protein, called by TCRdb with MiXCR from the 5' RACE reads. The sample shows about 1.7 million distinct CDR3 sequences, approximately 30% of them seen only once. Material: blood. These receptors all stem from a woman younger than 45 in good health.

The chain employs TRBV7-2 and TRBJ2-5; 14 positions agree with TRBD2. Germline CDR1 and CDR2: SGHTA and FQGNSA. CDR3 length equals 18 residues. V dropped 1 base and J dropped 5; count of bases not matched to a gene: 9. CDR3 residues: CASSLGAGLAGGRETQYF. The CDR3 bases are TGTGCCAGCAGCTTAGGGGCCGGACTAGCGGGGGGTCGCGAGACCCAGTACTTC.

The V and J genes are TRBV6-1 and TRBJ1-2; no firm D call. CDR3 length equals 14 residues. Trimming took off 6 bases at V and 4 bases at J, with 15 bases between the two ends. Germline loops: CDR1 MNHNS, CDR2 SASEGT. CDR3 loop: CASSASGISYGYTF. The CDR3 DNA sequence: TGTGCCAGCAGCGCCTCTGGAATTTCCTATGGCTACACCTTC.

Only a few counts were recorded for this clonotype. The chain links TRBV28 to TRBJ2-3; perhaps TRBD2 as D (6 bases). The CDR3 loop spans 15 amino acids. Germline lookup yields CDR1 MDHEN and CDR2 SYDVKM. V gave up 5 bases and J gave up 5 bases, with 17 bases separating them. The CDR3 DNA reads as TGTGCCAGCAGTCCCCGGGTGGGACTGGGAGATACGCAGTATTTT. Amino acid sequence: CASSPRVGLGDTQYF.

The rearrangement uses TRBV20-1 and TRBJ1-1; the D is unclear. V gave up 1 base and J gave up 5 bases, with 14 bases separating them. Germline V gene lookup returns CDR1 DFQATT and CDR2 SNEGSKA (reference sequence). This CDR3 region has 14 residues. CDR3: CSARVADTVTEAFF. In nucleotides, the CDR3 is TGCAGTGCTAGAGTAGCGGATACGGTAACTGAAGCTTTCTTT.

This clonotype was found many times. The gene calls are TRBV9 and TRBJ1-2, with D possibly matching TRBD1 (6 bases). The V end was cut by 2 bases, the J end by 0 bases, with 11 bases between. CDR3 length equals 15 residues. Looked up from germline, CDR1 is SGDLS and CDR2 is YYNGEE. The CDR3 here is CASSVSGASNYGYTF. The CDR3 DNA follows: TGTGCCAGCAGCGTTTCAGGGGCCTCTAACTATGGCTACACCTTC.

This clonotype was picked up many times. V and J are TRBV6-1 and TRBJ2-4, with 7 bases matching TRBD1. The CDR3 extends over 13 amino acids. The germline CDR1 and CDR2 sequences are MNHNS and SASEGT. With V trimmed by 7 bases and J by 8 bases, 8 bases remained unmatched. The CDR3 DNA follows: TGTGCCAGCAATCAGGGGGACGGGGACATTCAGTACTTC. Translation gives CASNQGDGDIQYF.

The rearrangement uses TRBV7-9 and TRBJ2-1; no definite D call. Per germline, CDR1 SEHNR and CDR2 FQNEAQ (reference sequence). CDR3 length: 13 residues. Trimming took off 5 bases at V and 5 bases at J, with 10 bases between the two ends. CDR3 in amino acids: CASSRNDDNEQFF. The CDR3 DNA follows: TGTGCCAGCAGCAGAAATGACGACAATGAGCAGTTCTTC.

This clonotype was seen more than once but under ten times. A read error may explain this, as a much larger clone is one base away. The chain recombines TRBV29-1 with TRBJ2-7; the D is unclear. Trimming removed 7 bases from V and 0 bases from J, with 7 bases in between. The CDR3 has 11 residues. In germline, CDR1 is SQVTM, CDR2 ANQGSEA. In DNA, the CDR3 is TGCAGCGGATGGGGCTCCTACGAGCAGTACTTC. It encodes CSGWGSYEQYF.

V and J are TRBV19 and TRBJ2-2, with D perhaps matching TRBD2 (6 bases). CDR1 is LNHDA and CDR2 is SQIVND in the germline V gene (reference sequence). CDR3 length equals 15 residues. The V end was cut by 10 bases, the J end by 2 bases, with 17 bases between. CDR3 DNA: TGTGCCACGACTAGGGCGGAAGTAAACACCGGGGAGCTGTTTTTT. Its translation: CATTRAEVNTGELFF.

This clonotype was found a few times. CDR3 region: CASSYSRPNTEAFF. CDR3 nucleotide sequence: TGTGCCAGCAGTTACTCAAGGCCGAACACTGAAGCTTTCTTT. The chain joins TRBV6-5 to TRBJ1-1; D is unresolved. The ends were cut back, 0 bases at V and 1 base at J, with 6 bases in the middle. There are 14 residues in the CDR3. Germline loops: CDR1 MNHEY, CDR2 SVGAGI.

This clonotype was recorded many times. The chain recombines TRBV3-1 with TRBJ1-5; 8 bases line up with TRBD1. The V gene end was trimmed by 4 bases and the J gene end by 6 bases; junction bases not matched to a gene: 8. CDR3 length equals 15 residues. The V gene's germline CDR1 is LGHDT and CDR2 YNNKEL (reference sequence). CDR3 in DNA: TGTGCCAGCAGCCTCACTACAGGGGGAGGTCAGCCCCAGCATTTT. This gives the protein CASSLTTGGGQPQHF.

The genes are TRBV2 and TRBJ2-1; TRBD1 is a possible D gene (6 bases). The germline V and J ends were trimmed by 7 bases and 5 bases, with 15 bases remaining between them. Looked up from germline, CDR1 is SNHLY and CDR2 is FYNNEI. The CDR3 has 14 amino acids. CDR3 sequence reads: CASKVVGANNEQFF. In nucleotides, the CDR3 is TGTGCCAGCAAGGTGGTGGGGGCGAACAATGAGCAGTTCTTC.